This T cell receptor beta chain derives from a study of cytomegalovirus exposure and HLA in healthy donors. Study-wide findings and caveats: TCR beta chains associated with HLA were, in a later analysis, more clonally expanded than equally common others. Earlier analysis looked at TCR beta V segments, and most were productive about 90% or about 30% of the time.

In the case of this clone: Its antigen is as yet unknown.

The study ran its PCR with 60 Vbeta and 13 Jbeta primers. Assay: immunoSEQ multiplex PCR; the TCRdb copy retains only in-frame clones and omits some. This sample has under 200,000 clones, with around 84% found just once. Sequences were obtained from PBMCs. The origin of this receptor is a woman aged 18-29 years in good health and CMV-seronegative.

Here the CDR3 DNA reads TGTGCCAGTAGGACTAGCGGGGCATACCAAGAGACCCAGTACTTC. Residues: CASRTSGAYQETQYF. The genes are TRBV19 and TRBJ2-5; 11 bases match TRBD2. V was clipped by 6 bases and J by 0 bases; unmatched bases: 3. The CDR3 is made up of 15 amino acids. Germline V gene lookup returns CDR1 LNHDA and CDR2 SQIVND (reference sequence). Drawing the rest from reference TRBV19 and TRBJ2-5, the complete variable domain is DGGITQSPKYLFRKEGQNVTLSCEQNLNHDAMYWYRQDPGQGLRLIYYSQIVNDFQKGDIAEGYSVSREKKESFPLTVTSAQKNPTAFYLCASRTSGAYQETQYFGPGTRLLVL.